This T cell receptor (beta chain) was found in a study of T cells and copy number aberrations in small-cell lung cancer (dated by TCRdb to about 2021). Background on the whole study: Whole-exome sequencing of the same tumor regions was paired with TCR repertoire sequencing so that T cell metrics could be related to mutations and copy number aberrations. Tumor TCR data were available for 16 to 20 patients, and TCR data from both tumor and normal tissue were available for 14 patients. Beyond this particular receptor, the publication reports: Because surgical resection is uncommon in small-cell lung cancer, the study was limited by a small sample size, and the findings need validation. Tumors had lower T-cell density, richness and clonality than adjacent lung tissue, though the difference in density was not significant. All specimens were formalin-fixed paraffin-embedded tissue, which is known to introduce sequencing artifacts.

With respect to this clone: Its antigen remains unidentified. No base qualities exist here, and no much larger clone lies one base off it.

Donors were patients with limited-stage small-cell lung cancer who underwent surgical resection in Hangzhou, China, between about 2008 and 2020. Every donor went straight to surgery with no preoperative chemotherapy or radiotherapy, and no donor was given immunotherapy either before or after surgery. In the sequenced cohort of 20 or so patients, every patient was either a smoker or a heavy second-hand smoker. Adjacent normal lung was taken at least 2 cm away from the tumor margin, and two pathologists confirmed by morphology that the adjacent normal lung was free of malignant cells. To characterize heterogeneity of the T cell repertoire, the study applied multi-region TCR-beta sequencing to resected limited-stage small-cell lung cancers and to tumor-adjacent lung tissue. Genomic DNA was extracted from FFPE tissue using the AllPrep DNA/RNA FFPE Kit (Qiagen). Sequences MGHRA (CDR1) and YSYEKL (CDR2) are obtained from the germline V gene. There are 15 amino acids in the CDR3, from cysteine to phenylalanine inclusive. Of the read, only the CDR3 DNA is kept; its 45 bases are in frame from base 1. V drops 0 bases and J drops 6 bases, leaving 14 bases in between.

The immunoSEQ hsTCRB Kit was used with multiplexed V- and J-gene primers to amplify TCR-beta CDR3 regions from genomic DNA. Unique DNA barcodes were added in a second PCR, and the samples were pooled together with one negative control and one positive control. Pooled TCR-beta libraries were sequenced on an Illumina MiSeq with a 150-cycle paired-end protocol. Regarding the original processing steps: Adaptive Biotechnologies processed the raw sequencing data into a report containing normalized, annotated TCR-beta repertoires. T-cell density was computed as TCR-beta templates normalized to usable DNA, which was estimated by amplifying housekeeping genes. Richness was defined as the count of unique rearrangements, and clonality was defined as 1 minus Pielou's evenness. As stored in TCRdb, this immuneACCESS dataset retains in-frame rearrangements with V and J assigned. A fraction of the clones does not appear; measured against another copy, unresolved V genes explain less than half of the discrepancy, and the remainder lacks a known reason. D and trimming were read from the DNA, whereas the V and J calls and clone size are those reported in that table. The table for this sample lists approximately 6,600 clones; 76% of them were counted only once. The ten most abundant clones make up approximately 9.4% of the sample.

This sequence was found in a woman in her 70s with small cell lung cancer. Some clones in this sample may be carry-over from other donors' samples. Recombination connected TRBV4-1 to TRBJ2-5; the D gene identity is not certain. Sequencing was performed on normal tissue next to the tumor. The sequenced DNA: TGCGCCAGCAGCCAAGAAATGATCGGTTTTCAGACCCAGTACTTC. Translated, this gives CASSQEMIGFQTQYF.